This is a list of T cell receptor beta chains from one sample in a study of T cells in Graves' hyperthyroidism and ophthalmopathy. TCRdb passed the multiplex PCR reads through MiXCR, listing each CDR3 protein once. The repertoire includes fewer than 650,000 distinct CDR3 sequences, about 14% of them detected once, and roughly 6.2% sits in the top ten. The sample taken for sequencing was blood. The receptor source for this set is a woman aged 25-40 years with Graves' hyperthyroidism that later progressed to Graves' ophthalmopathy. The CDR3 runs from the conserved cysteine through the conserved F or W. Each record gives: V gene, clone size, D gene, J gene, CDR3 DNA, CDR3 protein. The D gene is left open where the match is weak. Rows may omit the clone size; those that give it use once, few, many or a size class.

v_call: TRBV9; clone_size: few; d_call: .; j_call: TRBJ2-3; cdr3_nt: TGTGCCAGCAGCGTAGACCCAACAGGCACAGATACGCAGTATTTT; cdr3_aa: CASSVDPTGTDTQYF
v_call: TRBV24-1; clone_size: .; d_call: .; j_call: TRBJ2-1; cdr3_nt: TGTGCCACCCGGGACATAAACTACAATGAGCAGTTCTTC; cdr3_aa: CATRDINYNEQFF
v_call: TRBV27; clone_size: .; d_call: .; j_call: TRBJ1-2; cdr3_nt: TGTGCCAGCAGTTTATCATTGGACTATGGCTACACCTTC; cdr3_aa: CASSLSLDYGYTF
v_call: TRBV29-1; clone_size: few; d_call: TRBD2; j_call: TRBJ2-1; cdr3_nt: TGCAGCGCTAAGACTAGCGGGGGGTACAATGAGCAGTTCTTC; cdr3_aa: CSAKTSGGYNEQFF
v_call: TRBV14; clone_size: many; d_call: TRBD2; j_call: TRBJ2-1; cdr3_nt: TGTGCCAGCAGCCCATCTAGCGGGAGGTTTAGTGAGCAGTTCTTC; cdr3_aa: CASSPSSGRFSEQFF
v_call: TRBV30; clone_size: many; d_call: .; j_call: TRBJ1-1; cdr3_nt: TGTGCCTGGACCCAAGTAGGCGTCTCTCTGGCCGCTTTCTTT; cdr3_aa: CAWTQVGVSLAAFF
v_call: TRBV5-1; clone_size: once; d_call: TRBD1; j_call: TRBJ1-5; cdr3_nt: TGCGCCAGCAGCCCCGAGGGAGACAGGGACCAGCCCCAGCATTTT; cdr3_aa: CASSPEGDRDQPQHF
v_call: TRBV6-1; clone_size: many; d_call: .; j_call: TRBJ1-3; cdr3_nt: TGTGCCAGCAGCACCACTTTCTCTGGAAACACCATATATTTT; cdr3_aa: CASSTTFSGNTIYF
v_call: TRBV30; clone_size: .; d_call: .; j_call: TRBJ1-3; cdr3_nt: TGTGCCTGGAGTTTAAACAACTTCAACACCATATATTTT; cdr3_aa: CAWSLNNFNTIYF
v_call: TRBV7-9; clone_size: .; d_call: .; j_call: TRBJ2-1; cdr3_nt: TGTGCCAGCAGCCCCTCTGAGACAAACGGCTACAATGAGCAGTTCTTC; cdr3_aa: CASSPSETNGYNEQFF
v_call: TRBV19; clone_size: many; d_call: TRBD1; j_call: TRBJ1-2; cdr3_nt: TGTGCCAGTAGTATCCAGGGGGAAGGCTACACCTTC; cdr3_aa: CASSIQGEGYTF
v_call: TRBV7-6; clone_size: many; d_call: .; j_call: TRBJ1-3; cdr3_nt: TGTGCCAGCAGCCCCATGGGAGGGGCGGGCGGAAACACCATATATTTT; cdr3_aa: CASSPMGGAGGNTIYF
v_call: TRBV20-1; clone_size: many; d_call: .; j_call: TRBJ1-4; cdr3_nt: TGCGCACTTGACACCCGAGATGAAAAACTGTTTTTT; cdr3_aa: CALDTRDEKLFF
v_call: TRBV11-3; clone_size: .; d_call: .; j_call: TRBJ2-7; cdr3_nt: TGTGCCAGCAGCCTTTCCGGGCCTCTTAACGAGCAGTACTTC; cdr3_aa: CASSLSGPLNEQYF
v_call: TRBV27; clone_size: many; d_call: .; j_call: TRBJ1-5; cdr3_nt: TGTGCCAGCAGTCCTAGCAATCAGCCCCAGCATTTT; cdr3_aa: CASSPSNQPQHF
v_call: TRBV5-1; clone_size: .; d_call: TRBD2; j_call: TRBJ2-7; cdr3_nt: TGCGCCAGCAGCCAAATACTAGCGGGAGGGGGTGGCGAGCAGTACTTC; cdr3_aa: CASSQILAGGGGEQYF
v_call: TRBV27; clone_size: many; d_call: .; j_call: TRBJ1-5; cdr3_nt: TGTGCCAGCAGTTTAAACAGGGGCAATCAGCCCCAGCATTTT; cdr3_aa: CASSLNRGNQPQHF
v_call: TRBV19; clone_size: many; d_call: .; j_call: TRBJ2-5; cdr3_nt: TGTGCCAGTAGTACTGCCGGGACCGACACGGAGACCCAGTACTTC; cdr3_aa: CASSTAGTDTETQYF
v_call: TRBV6-6; clone_size: many; d_call: .; j_call: TRBJ1-3; cdr3_nt: TGTGCCAGCAGTTACGGCGGGGGCCACCCTAACACCATATATTTT; cdr3_aa: CASSYGGGHPNTIYF
v_call: TRBV20-1; clone_size: .; d_call: .; j_call: TRBJ1-2; cdr3_nt: TGCAGTGCTACCTACCTTATCCATTATGGCTACACCTTC; cdr3_aa: CSATYLIHYGYTF
v_call: TRBV30; clone_size: many; d_call: TRBD2; j_call: TRBJ2-3; cdr3_nt: TGTGCCTGGAGAGCGGGAGTGATCACAGATACGCAGTATTTT; cdr3_aa: CAWRAGVITDTQYF
v_call: TRBV20-1; clone_size: many; d_call: .; j_call: TRBJ2-3; cdr3_nt: TGCAGTGCTGAGGGACTCCAAGATACGCAGTATTTT; cdr3_aa: CSAEGLQDTQYF
v_call: TRBV7-2; clone_size: many; d_call: .; j_call: TRBJ2-7; cdr3_nt: TGTGCCAGCAGCGACAGGACTGGGACCTACGAGCAGTACTTC; cdr3_aa: CASSDRTGTYEQYF
v_call: TRBV18; clone_size: .; d_call: TRBD1; j_call: TRBJ2-2; cdr3_nt: TGTGCCAGCTCACCAGCGACAGGGAAGAACACCGGGGAGCTGTTTTTT; cdr3_aa: CASSPATGKNTGELFF
v_call: TRBV5-1; clone_size: .; d_call: TRBD2; j_call: TRBJ2-7; cdr3_nt: TGCGCCAGCAGCACCGGGACTAGCGGGTACGAGCAGTACTTC; cdr3_aa: CASSTGTSGYEQYF
v_call: TRBV30; clone_size: many; d_call: .; j_call: TRBJ2-3; cdr3_nt: TGTGCCTGGAGTGTACCCTGGACCCCCGGCACAGATACGCAGTATTTT; cdr3_aa: CAWSVPWTPGTDTQYF
v_call: TRBV6-1; clone_size: many; d_call: .; j_call: TRBJ2-7; cdr3_nt: TGTGCCAGCACTCGGGAGATATCCTACGAGCAGTACTTC; cdr3_aa: CASTREISYEQYF
v_call: TRBV20-1; clone_size: many; d_call: .; j_call: TRBJ2-5; cdr3_nt: TGCAGTGCTAGAACCGCAGGGTTAAGAGAGACCCAGTACTTC; cdr3_aa: CSARTAGLRETQYF
v_call: TRBV19; clone_size: many; d_call: TRBD1; j_call: TRBJ1-5; cdr3_nt: TGTGCCAGTAGTACCGGACAGGGGGTCAATCAGCCCCAGCATTTT; cdr3_aa: CASSTGQGVNQPQHF
v_call: TRBV10-3; clone_size: many; d_call: .; j_call: TRBJ2-1; cdr3_nt: TGTGCCATCAGCGGTTTGGGGGCCTCCTCCTACAATGAGCAGTTCTTC; cdr3_aa: CAISGLGASSYNEQFF
v_call: TRBV30; clone_size: few; d_call: .; j_call: TRBJ1-1; cdr3_nt: TGTGCCTGGAGTGTACTTGGGGGTCCAGTGGACACTGAAGCTTTCTTT; cdr3_aa: CAWSVLGGPVDTEAFF
v_call: TRBV27; clone_size: many; d_call: .; j_call: TRBJ2-2; cdr3_nt: TGTGCCAGCAGCCCTACAGGGAGAGGTACCGGGGAGCTGTTTTTT; cdr3_aa: CASSPTGRGTGELFF
v_call: TRBV19; clone_size: .; d_call: .; j_call: TRBJ1-5; cdr3_nt: TGTGCCAGTAGTCATACTACACTCCAGCATTTT; cdr3_aa: CASSHTTLQHF
v_call: TRBV9; clone_size: .; d_call: .; j_call: TRBJ2-2; cdr3_nt: TGTGCCAGCAGCGGTTTAGTCGGGGAGCTGTTTTTT; cdr3_aa: CASSGLVGELFF
v_call: TRBV27; clone_size: few; d_call: TRBD1; j_call: TRBJ1-5; cdr3_nt: TGTGCCAGCAGGAACACAGGGGACCCAAGGCTGCCCCAGCATTTT; cdr3_aa: CASRNTGDPRLPQHF
v_call: TRBV11-2; clone_size: .; d_call: .; j_call: TRBJ2-4; cdr3_nt: TGTGCCAGCAGCTTAGATTGGTCGGGACTAGCCAAAAACATTCAGTACTTC; cdr3_aa: CASSLDWSGLAKNIQYF
v_call: TRBV18; clone_size: many; d_call: .; j_call: TRBJ1-3; cdr3_nt: TGTGCCAGCTCACCGGGGAGCTCTGGAAACACCATATATTTT; cdr3_aa: CASSPGSSGNTIYF
v_call: TRBV24-1; clone_size: many; d_call: .; j_call: TRBJ2-5; cdr3_nt: TGTGCCACCAGTAGTATGTGGGATCGGGAGACCCAGTACTTC; cdr3_aa: CATSSMWDRETQYF
v_call: TRBV6-5; clone_size: many; d_call: .; j_call: TRBJ2-1; cdr3_nt: TGTGCCAGCAGTTACTCATGGGGGAGCTCCTACAATGAGCAGTTCTTC; cdr3_aa: CASSYSWGSSYNEQFF
v_call: TRBV5-4; clone_size: .; d_call: .; j_call: TRBJ1-1; cdr3_nt: TGTGCCAGCAGGACGAGAGGCACTGAAGCTTTCTTT; cdr3_aa: CASRTRGTEAFF
v_call: TRBV3-1; clone_size: many; d_call: TRBD2; j_call: TRBJ2-7; cdr3_nt: TGTGCCAGCAGCCAAACGAGCGGGACCGAGCAGTACTTC; cdr3_aa: CASSQTSGTEQYF
v_call: TRBV7-9; clone_size: .; d_call: .; j_call: TRBJ1-3; cdr3_nt: TGTGCCAGCAGCCTAGAGAGGTTCGGCCCTGGAAACACCATATATTTT; cdr3_aa: CASSLERFGPGNTIYF
v_call: TRBV12-3/TRBV12-4; clone_size: many; d_call: .; j_call: TRBJ1-2; cdr3_nt: TGTGCCAGCAGCCAACCTTCCCGTCGACGTACGGAATATGGCTACACCTTC; cdr3_aa: CASSQPSRRRTEYGYTF
v_call: TRBV20-1; clone_size: .; d_call: .; j_call: TRBJ2-3; cdr3_nt: TGCAGTGCTAGAGATCCACTAGTGGTCAGCACAGATACGCAGTATTTT; cdr3_aa: CSARDPLVVSTDTQYF
v_call: TRBV28; clone_size: many; d_call: .; j_call: TRBJ2-1; cdr3_nt: TGTGCCAGCAGCCCACAGGGCAGGCCCAGCAATGAGCAGTTCTTC; cdr3_aa: CASSPQGRPSNEQFF
v_call: TRBV30; clone_size: .; d_call: TRBD1; j_call: TRBJ1-2; cdr3_nt: TGTGCCTGGAGTGTAATCCTCGGACAGGGAGGAAACGGCTACACCTTC; cdr3_aa: CAWSVILGQGGNGYTF
v_call: TRBV11-2; clone_size: many; d_call: TRBD1; j_call: TRBJ1-2; cdr3_nt: TGTGCCAGCAGCTCCAGGGGGCGTGGAAACTATGGCTACACCTTC; cdr3_aa: CASSSRGRGNYGYTF
v_call: TRBV2; clone_size: many; d_call: .; j_call: TRBJ2-1; cdr3_nt: TGTGCCAGCAGGATCCAGGGGGGCGACTACAATGAGCAGTTCTTC; cdr3_aa: CASRIQGGDYNEQFF
v_call: TRBV19; clone_size: many; d_call: .; j_call: TRBJ2-5; cdr3_nt: TGTGCCAGTAGTATAAGGCAGGGAGAAACCCAGTACTTC; cdr3_aa: CASSIRQGETQYF
v_call: TRBV6-1; clone_size: .; d_call: TRBD2; j_call: TRBJ2-1; cdr3_nt: TGTGCCAGCAGAGGGACTAGCGGGGATTACAATGAGCAGTTCTTC; cdr3_aa: CASRGTSGDYNEQFF
v_call: TRBV18; clone_size: few; d_call: TRBD1; j_call: TRBJ1-1; cdr3_nt: TGTGCCAGCTCAGCCCAACTGACAGGGAAAACTGAAGCTTTCTTT; cdr3_aa: CASSAQLTGKTEAFF
v_call: TRBV4-1; clone_size: few; d_call: TRBD1; j_call: TRBJ2-7; cdr3_nt: TGCGCCAGCAGCCCGCAGGACAGGGGGAGTTCCTACGAGCAGTACTTC; cdr3_aa: CASSPQDRGSSYEQYF
v_call: TRBV19; clone_size: few; d_call: TRBD2; j_call: TRBJ2-7; cdr3_nt: TGTGCCAGTAGGAGCGCACTAGCGGGAGACGAGCAGTACTTC; cdr3_aa: CASRSALAGDEQYF
v_call: TRBV20-1; clone_size: many; d_call: TRBD1; j_call: TRBJ2-1; cdr3_nt: TGCAGTGCGCCGACAGGGAATGAGCAGTTCTTC; cdr3_aa: CSAPTGNEQFF
v_call: TRBV12-3/TRBV12-4; clone_size: few; d_call: .; j_call: TRBJ1-5; cdr3_nt: TGTGCCAGCAGTTTAGAAAACCCGGGTGGGCCCCAGCATTTT; cdr3_aa: CASSLENPGGPQHF
v_call: TRBV6-1; clone_size: many; d_call: .; j_call: TRBJ2-7; cdr3_nt: TGTGCCAGCAGTGAACGAGGCGAGCAGTACTTC; cdr3_aa: CASSERGEQYF
v_call: TRBV19; clone_size: many; d_call: .; j_call: TRBJ1-5; cdr3_nt: TGTGCCACTCGATTGGACGGAGTAGTAACTCAGCCCCAGCATTTT; cdr3_aa: CATRLDGVVTQPQHF
v_call: TRBV5-4; clone_size: many; d_call: TRBD2; j_call: TRBJ2-7; cdr3_nt: TGTGCCAGCAGCTCGACTAGCGATGCCTACGAGCAGTACTTC; cdr3_aa: CASSSTSDAYEQYF
v_call: TRBV5-1; clone_size: .; d_call: TRBD1; j_call: TRBJ1-1; cdr3_nt: TGCGCCAGCAGCTTGGAGGGCAGGGGGCTAGAAACTGAAGCTTTCTTT; cdr3_aa: CASSLEGRGLETEAFF